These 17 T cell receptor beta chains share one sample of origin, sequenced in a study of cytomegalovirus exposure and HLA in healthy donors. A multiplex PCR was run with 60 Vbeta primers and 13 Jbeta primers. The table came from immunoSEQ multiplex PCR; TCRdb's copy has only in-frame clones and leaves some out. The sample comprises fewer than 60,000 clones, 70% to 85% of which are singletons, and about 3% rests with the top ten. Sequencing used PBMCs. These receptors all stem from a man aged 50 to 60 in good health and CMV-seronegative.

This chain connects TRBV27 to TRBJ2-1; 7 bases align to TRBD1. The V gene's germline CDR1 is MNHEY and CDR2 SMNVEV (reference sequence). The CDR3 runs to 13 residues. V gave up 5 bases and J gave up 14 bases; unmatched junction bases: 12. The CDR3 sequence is CASSAQGSVVKFF. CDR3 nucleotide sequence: TGTGCCAGCAGTGCACAGGGGTCCGTTGTTAAGTTCTTC.

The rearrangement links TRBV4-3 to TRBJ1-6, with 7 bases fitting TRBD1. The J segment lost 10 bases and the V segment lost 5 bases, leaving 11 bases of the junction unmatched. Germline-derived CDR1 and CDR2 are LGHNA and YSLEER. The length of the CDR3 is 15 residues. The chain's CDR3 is CASSSRQGSGSPLHF. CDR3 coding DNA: TGCGCCAGCAGCTCACGACAGGGTTCTGGGTCACCCCTCCACTTT.

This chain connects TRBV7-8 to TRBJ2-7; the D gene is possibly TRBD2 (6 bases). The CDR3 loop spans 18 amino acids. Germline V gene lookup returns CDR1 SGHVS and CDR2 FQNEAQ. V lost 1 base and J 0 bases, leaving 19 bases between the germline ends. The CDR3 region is CASSLGALGGVNSYEQYF. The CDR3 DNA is TGTGCCAGCAGCTTAGGGGCGTTGGGCGGGGTGAACTCCTACGAGCAGTACTTC.

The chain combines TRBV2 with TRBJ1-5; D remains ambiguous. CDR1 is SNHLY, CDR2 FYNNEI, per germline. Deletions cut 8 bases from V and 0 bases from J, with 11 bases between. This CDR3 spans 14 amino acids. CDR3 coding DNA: TGTGCCAGCCGACGAGGCGGTAGCAATCAGCCCCAGCATTTT. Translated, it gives CASRRGGSNQPQHF.

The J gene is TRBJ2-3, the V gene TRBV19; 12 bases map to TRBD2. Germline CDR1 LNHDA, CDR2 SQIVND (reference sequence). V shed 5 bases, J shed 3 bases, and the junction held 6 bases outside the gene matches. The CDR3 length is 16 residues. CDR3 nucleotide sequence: TGTGCCAGTAGTCTGCTAGCGGGGGGGCCGACAGATACGCAGTATTTT. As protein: CASSLLAGGPTDTQYF.

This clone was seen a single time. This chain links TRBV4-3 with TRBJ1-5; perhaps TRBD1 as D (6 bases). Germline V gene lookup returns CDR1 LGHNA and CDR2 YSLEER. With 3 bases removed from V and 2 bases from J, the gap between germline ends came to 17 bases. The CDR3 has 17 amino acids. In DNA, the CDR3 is TGCGCCAGCAGCCAGAGGGGACACTTTGGCGGCAATCAGCCCCAGCATTTT. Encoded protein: CASSQRGHFGGNQPQHF.

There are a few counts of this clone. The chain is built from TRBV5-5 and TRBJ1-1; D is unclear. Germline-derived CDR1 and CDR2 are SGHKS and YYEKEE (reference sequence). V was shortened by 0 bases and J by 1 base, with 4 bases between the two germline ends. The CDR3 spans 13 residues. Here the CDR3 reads CASSLVANTEAFF. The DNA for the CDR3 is TGTGCCAGCAGCTTGGTGGCGAACACTGAAGCTTTCTTT. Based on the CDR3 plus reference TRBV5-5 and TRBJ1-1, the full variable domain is DAGVTQSPTHLIKTRGQQVTLRCSPISGHKSVSWYQQVLGQGPQFIFQYYEKEERGRGNFPDRFSARQFPNYSSELNVNALLLGDSALYLCASSLVANTEAFFGQGTRLTVV.

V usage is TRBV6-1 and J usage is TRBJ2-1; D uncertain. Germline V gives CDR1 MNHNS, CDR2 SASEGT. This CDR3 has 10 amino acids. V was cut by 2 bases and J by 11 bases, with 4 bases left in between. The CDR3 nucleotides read TGTGCCAGCAGTGAACAGAAGCAGTTCTTC. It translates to CASSEQKQFF.

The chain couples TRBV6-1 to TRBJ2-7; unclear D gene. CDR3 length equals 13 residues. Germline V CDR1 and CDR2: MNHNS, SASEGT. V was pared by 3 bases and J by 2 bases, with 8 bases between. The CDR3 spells CASSEAGTYEQYF. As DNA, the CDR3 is TGTGCCAGCAGTGAGGCAGGTACCTACGAGCAGTACTTC.

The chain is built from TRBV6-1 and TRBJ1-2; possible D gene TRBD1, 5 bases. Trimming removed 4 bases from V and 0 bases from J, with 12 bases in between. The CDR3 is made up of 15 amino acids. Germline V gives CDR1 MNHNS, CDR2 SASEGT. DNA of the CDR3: TGTGCCAGCAGTGTGGCAGGGATATCTAACTATGGCTACACCTTC. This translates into CASSVAGISNYGYTF.

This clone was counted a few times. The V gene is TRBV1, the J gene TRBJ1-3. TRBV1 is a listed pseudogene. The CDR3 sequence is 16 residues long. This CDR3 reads CTSSPPGLCSGNTIYF. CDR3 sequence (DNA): TGCACCAGCAGCCCTCCGGGACTTTGCTCTGGAAACACCATATATTTT.

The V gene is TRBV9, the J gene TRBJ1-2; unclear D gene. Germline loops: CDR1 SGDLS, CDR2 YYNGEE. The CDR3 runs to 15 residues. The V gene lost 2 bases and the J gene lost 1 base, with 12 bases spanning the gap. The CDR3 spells CASSVPASLNYGYTF. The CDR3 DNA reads TGTGCCAGCAGCGTGCCAGCGTCGCTTAACTATGGCTACACCTTC.

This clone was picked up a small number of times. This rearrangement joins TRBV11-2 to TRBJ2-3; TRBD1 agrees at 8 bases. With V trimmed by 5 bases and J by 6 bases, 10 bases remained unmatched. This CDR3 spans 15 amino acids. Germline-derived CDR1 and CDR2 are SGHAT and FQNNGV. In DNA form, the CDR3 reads TGTGCCAGCAGCGGCCGGACAGGGTATGGGGATACGCAGTATTTT. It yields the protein CASSGRTGYGDTQYF.

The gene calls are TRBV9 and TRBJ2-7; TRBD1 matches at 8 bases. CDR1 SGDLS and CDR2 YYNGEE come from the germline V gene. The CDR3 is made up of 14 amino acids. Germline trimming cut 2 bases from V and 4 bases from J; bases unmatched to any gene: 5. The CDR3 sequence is CASSVGTGEYEQYF. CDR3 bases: TGTGCCAGCAGCGTTGGGACAGGAGAATACGAGCAGTACTTC.

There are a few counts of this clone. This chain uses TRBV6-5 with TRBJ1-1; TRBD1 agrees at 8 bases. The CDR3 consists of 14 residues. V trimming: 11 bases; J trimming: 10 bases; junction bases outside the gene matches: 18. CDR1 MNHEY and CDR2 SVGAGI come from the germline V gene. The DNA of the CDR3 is TGTGCCTCCCAGAGAACAGGGGGGGTAAGGGTAGCTTTCTTT. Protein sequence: CASQRTGGVRVAFF.

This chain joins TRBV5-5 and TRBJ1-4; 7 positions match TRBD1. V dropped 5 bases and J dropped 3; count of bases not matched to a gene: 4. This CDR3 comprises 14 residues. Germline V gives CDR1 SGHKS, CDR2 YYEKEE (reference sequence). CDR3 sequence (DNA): TGTGCCAGCAGTTACAGGGGCGCTAATGAAAAACTGTTTTTT. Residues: CASSYRGANEKLFF.

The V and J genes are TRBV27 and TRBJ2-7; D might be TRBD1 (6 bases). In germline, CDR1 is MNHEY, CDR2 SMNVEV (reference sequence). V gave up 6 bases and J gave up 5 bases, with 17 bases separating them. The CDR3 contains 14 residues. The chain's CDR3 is CASSPFRGSNEQYF. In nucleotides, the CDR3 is TGTGCCAGCAGCCCGTTCAGGGGTTCAAACGAGCAGTACTTC.